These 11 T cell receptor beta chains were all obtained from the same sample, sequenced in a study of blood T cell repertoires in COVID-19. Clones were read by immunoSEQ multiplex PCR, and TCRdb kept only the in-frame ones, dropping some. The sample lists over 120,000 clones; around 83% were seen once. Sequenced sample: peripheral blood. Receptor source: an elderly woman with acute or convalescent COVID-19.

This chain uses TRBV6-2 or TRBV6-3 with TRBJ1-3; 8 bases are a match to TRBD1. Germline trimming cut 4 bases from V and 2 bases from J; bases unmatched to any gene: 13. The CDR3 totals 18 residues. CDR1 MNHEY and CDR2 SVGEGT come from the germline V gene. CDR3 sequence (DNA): TGTGCCAGCAGTTTGACCCGTCTCACAGGGGGAACTGGAAACACCATATATTTT. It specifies CASSLTRLTGGTGNTIYF.

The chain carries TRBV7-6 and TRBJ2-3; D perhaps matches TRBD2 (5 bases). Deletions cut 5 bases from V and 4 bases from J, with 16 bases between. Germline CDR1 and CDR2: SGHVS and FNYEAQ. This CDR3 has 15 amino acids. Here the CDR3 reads CASSPRPAGADTQYF. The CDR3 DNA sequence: TGTGCCAGCAGCCCCCGACCGGCCGGGGCAGATACGCAGTATTTT. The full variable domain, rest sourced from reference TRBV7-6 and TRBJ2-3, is GAGVSQSPRYKVTKRGQDVALRCDPISGHVSLYWYRQALGQGPEFLTYFNYEAQQDKSGLPNDRFSAERPEGSISTLTIQRTEQRDSAMYRCASSPRPAGADTQYFGPGTRLTVL.

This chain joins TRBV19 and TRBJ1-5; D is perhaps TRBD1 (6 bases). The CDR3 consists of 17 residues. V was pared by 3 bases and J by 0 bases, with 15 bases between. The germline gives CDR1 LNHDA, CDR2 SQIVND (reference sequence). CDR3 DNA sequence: TGTGCCAGTAGTATCCCCGGTAGGGGGTTTAGCAATCAGCCCCAGCATTTT. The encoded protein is CASSIPGRGFSNQPQHF.

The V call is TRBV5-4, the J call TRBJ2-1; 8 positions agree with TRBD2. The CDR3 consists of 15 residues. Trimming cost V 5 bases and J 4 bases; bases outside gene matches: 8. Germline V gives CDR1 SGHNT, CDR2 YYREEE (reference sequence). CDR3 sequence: CASRRESGGYNEQFF. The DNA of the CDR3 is TGTGCCAGCAGGCGAGAGAGCGGGGGTTACAATGAGCAGTTCTTC.

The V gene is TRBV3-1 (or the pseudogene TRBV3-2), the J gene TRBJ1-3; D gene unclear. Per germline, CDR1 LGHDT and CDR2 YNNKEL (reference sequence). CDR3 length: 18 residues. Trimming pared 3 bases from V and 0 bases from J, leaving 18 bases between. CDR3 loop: CASSHAPFGLSSGNTIYF. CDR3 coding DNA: TGTGCCAGCAGCCACGCCCCCTTTGGTCTCAGCTCTGGAAACACCATATATTTT.

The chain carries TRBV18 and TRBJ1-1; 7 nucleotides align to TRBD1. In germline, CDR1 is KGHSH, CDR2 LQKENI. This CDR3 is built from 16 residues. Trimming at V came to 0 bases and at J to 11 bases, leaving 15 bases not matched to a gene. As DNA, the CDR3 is TGTGCCAGCTCACCACCGCGTCAGGGGGGCCCCATCGAGGCTTTCTTT. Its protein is CASSPPRQGGPIEAFF.

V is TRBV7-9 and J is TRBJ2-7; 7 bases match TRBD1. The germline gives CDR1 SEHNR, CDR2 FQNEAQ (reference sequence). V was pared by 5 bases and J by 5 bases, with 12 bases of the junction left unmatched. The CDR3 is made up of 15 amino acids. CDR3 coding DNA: TGTGCCAGCAGCCGGCGTCCGACAGGGATGAACGAGCAGTACTTC. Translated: CASSRRPTGMNEQYF.

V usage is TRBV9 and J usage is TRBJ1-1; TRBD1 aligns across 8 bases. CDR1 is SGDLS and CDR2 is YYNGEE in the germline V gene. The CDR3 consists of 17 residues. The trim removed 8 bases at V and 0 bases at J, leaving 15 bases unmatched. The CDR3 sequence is CASDYADSGQVNTEAFF. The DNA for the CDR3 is TGTGCCAGTGACTATGCTGACTCGGGACAGGTGAACACTGAAGCTTTCTTT. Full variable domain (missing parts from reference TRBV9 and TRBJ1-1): DSGVTQTPKHLITATGQRVTLRCSPRSGDLSVYWYQQSLDQGLQFLIQYYNGEERAKGNILERFSAQQFPDLHSELNLSSLELGDSALYFCASDYADSGQVNTEAFFGQGTRLTVV.

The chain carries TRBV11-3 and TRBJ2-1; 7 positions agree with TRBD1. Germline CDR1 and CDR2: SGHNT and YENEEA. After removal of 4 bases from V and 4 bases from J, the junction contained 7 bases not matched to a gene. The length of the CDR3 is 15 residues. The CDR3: CASSYDGQEYNEQFF. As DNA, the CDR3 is TGTGCCAGCAGCTACGACGGACAGGAATACAATGAGCAGTTCTTC.

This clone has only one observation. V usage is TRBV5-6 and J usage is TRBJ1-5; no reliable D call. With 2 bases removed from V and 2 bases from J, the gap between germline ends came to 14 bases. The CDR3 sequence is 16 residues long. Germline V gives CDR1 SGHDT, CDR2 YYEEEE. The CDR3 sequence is CASSLGLTKGNQPQHF. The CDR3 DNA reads TGTGCCAGCAGCTTAGGACTAACAAAGGGCAATCAGCCCCAGCATTTT.

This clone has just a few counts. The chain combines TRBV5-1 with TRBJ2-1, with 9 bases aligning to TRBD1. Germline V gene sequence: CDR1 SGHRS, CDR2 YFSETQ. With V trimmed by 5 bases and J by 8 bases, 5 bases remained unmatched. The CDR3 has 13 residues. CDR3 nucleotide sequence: TGCGCCAGCAGGCAGGGACAGGGCGATGAGCAGTTCTTC. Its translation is CASRQGQGDEQFF.